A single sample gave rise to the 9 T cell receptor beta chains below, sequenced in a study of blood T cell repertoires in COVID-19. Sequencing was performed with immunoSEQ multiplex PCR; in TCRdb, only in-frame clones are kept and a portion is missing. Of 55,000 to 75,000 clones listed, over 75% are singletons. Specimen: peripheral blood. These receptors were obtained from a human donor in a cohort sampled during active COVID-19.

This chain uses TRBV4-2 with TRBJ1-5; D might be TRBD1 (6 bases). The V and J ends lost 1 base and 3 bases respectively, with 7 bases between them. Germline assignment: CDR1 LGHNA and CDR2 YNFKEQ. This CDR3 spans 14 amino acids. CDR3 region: CASSQGGHNQPQHF. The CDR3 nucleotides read TGTGCCAGCAGCCAAGGGGGACACAATCAGCCCCAGCATTTT.

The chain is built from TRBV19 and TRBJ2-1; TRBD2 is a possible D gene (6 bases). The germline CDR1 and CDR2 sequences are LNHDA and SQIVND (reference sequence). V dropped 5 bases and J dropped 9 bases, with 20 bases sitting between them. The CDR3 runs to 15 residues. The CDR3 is CASSLFTTGGSEQFF. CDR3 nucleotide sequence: TGTGCCAGTAGTCTATTCACCACCGGGGGATCTGAGCAGTTCTTC.

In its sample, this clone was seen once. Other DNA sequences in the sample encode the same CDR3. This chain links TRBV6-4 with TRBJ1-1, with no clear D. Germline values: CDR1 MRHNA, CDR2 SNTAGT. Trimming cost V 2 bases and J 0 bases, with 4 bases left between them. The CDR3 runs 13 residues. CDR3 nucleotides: TGTGCCAGCAGTGACCAGATGAACACTGAAGCTTTCTTT. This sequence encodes CASSDQMNTEAFF.

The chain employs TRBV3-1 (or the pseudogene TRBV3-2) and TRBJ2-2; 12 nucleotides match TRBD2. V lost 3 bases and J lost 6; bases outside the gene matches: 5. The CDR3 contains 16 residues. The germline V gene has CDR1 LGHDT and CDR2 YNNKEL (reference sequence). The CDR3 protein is CASSHPPSGRAGELFF. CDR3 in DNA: TGTGCCAGCAGCCACCCGCCTAGCGGGAGGGCCGGGGAGCTGTTTTTT.

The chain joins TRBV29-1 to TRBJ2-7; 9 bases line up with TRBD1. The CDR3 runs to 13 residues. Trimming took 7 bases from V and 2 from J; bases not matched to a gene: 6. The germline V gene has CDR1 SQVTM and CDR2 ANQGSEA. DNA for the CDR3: TGCAGCGCCCAGGACAGGGGACCCTACGAGCAGTACTTC. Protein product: CSAQDRGPYEQYF.

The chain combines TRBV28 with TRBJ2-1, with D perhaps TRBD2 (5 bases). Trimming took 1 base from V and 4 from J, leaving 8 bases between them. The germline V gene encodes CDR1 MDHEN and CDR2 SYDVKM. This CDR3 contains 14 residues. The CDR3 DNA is TGTGCCAGCAGTTTATTCGGCGGGTACAATGAGCAGTTCTTC. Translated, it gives CASSLFGGYNEQFF.

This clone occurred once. CDR3 sequence: CASSALGGSYNSPLHF. The DNA of the CDR3 is TGTGCCAGCAGCGCCTTGGGAGGGAGCTATAATTCACCCCTCCACTTT. The rearrangement links TRBV9 to TRBJ1-6; D is unresolved. Germline V gene sequence: CDR1 SGDLS, CDR2 YYNGEE. V shed 3 bases and J shed 3 bases, with 13 bases lying between them. The CDR3 has 16 residues.

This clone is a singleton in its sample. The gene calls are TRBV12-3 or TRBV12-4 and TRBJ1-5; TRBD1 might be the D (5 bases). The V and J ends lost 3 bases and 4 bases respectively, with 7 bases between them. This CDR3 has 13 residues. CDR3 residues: CASSLAGNQPQHF. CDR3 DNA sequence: TGTGCCAGCAGTTTGGCAGGGAATCAGCCCCAGCATTTT.

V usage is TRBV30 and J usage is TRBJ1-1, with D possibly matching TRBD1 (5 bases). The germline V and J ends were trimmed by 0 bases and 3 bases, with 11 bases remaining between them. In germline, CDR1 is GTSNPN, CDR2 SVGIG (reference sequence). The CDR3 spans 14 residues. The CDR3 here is CAWSVPWGDTEAFF. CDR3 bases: TGTGCCTGGAGTGTCCCTTGGGGGGACACTGAAGCTTTCTTT.